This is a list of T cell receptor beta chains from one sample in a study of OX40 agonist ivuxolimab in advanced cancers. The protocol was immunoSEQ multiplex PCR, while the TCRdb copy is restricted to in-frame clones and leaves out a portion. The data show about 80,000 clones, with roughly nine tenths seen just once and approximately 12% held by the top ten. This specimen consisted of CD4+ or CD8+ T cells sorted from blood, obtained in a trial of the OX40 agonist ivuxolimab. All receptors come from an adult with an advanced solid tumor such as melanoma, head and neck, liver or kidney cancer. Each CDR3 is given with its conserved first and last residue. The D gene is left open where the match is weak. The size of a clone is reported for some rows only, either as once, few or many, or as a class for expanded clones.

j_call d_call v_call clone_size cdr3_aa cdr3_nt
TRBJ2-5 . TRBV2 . CASSAAGQGTQYF TGTGCCAGCAGTGCGGCGGGGCAAGGGACCCAGTACTTC
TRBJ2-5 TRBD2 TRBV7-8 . CASSSRRLAPQETQYF TGTGCCAGCAGCTCGAGGCGACTAGCACCACAAGAGACCCAGTACTTC
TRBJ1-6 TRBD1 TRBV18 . CASSPTGSNSPLHF TGTGCCAGCTCACCGACAGGGAGTAATTCACCCCTCCACTTT
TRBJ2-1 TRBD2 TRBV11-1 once CASSLVRLAHNEQFF TGTGCCAGCAGCTTAGTTAGACTAGCACACAATGAGCAGTTCTTC
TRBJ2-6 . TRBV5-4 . CASSLKPGANVLTF TGTGCCAGCAGCCTGAAACCTGGGGCCAACGTCCTGACTTTC
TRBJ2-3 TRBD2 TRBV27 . CASSFRGRAETDTQYF TGTGCCAGCAGTTTCCGAGGGAGGGCCGAAACAGATACGCAGTATTTT
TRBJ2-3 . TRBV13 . CASSRAKGADTQYF TGTGCCAGCAGCCGAGCGAAGGGGGCAGATACGCAGTATTTT
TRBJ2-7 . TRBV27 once CASGAGSYEQYF TGTGCCAGCGGGGCTGGCTCCTACGAGCAGTACTTC
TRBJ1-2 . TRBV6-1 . CASRISEGDYYGYTF TGTGCCAGCAGAATTAGCGAGGGAGACTACTATGGCTACACCTTC
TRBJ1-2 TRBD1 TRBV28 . CATMDRDRLNYGYTF TGTGCCACCATGGACAGGGACAGACTCAACTATGGCTACACCTTC
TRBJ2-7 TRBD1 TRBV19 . CASSIGTGGPYEQYF TGTGCCAGTAGTATAGGGACAGGGGGCCCCTACGAGCAGTACTTC
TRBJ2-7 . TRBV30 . CAWSVRREQYF TGTGCCTGGAGTGTACGAAGGGAGCAGTACTTC
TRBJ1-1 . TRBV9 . CASSVDGGDTEAFF TGTGCCAGCAGCGTAGATGGGGGAGACACTGAAGCTTTCTTT
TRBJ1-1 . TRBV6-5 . CASSYGGETEAFF TGTGCCAGCAGTTACGGGGGTGAGACTGAAGCTTTCTTT
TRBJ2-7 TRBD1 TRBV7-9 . CASSLVPTGTGKGEQYF TGTGCCAGCAGCTTAGTTCCGACCGGGACAGGGAAGGGCGAGCAGTACTTC
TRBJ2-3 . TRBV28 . CASSFPITDTQYF TGTGCCAGCAGTTTCCCCATCACAGATACGCAGTATTTT
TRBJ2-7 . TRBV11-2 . CASSLVGWDYEQYF TGTGCCAGCAGCTTAGTGGGTTGGGACTACGAGCAGTACTTC
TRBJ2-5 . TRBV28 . CASGSRGALYF TGTGCCAGCGGGAGCCGGGGCGCATTGTACTTC
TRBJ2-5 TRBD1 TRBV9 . CASSAGTAQETQYF TGTGCCAGCAGCGCCGGGACAGCACAAGAGACCCAGTACTTC
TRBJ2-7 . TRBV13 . CASRRAPYEQYF TGTGCCAGCCGCCGGGCTCCCTACGAGCAGTACTTC
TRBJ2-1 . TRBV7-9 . CASSWGEAYEQFF TGTGCCAGCAGCTGGGGGGAAGCCTATGAGCAGTTCTTC
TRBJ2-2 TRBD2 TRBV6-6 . CASSPLAEYTGELFF TGTGCCAGCAGCCCCCTAGCGGAATACACCGGGGAGCTGTTTTTT
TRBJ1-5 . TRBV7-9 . CASSYSGSLNQPQHF TGTGCCAGCAGCTACAGTGGTTCCCTCAATCAGCCCCAGCATTTT
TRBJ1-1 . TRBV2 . CASSDWTRNTEAFF TGTGCCAGCAGTGACTGGACAAGGAACACTGAAGCTTTCTTT
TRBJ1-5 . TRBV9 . CASSVIMGGGPLESDQPQHF TGTGCCAGCAGCGTTATCATGGGGGGCGGCCCCTTGGAGTCGGATCAGCCCCAGCATTTT
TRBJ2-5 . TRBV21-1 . CASSQARETQYF TGTGCCAGCAGCCAAGCTAGAGAGACCCAGTACTTC
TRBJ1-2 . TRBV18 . CASSPVWGSGVYGYTF TGTGCCAGCTCACCCGTCTGGGGGTCTGGAGTCTATGGCTACACCTTC
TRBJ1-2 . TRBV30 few CAWDGPYGYTF TGTGCCTGGGACGGACCCTATGGCTACACCTTC
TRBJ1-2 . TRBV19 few CASKGGLVSGYTF TGTGCCAGTAAGGGGGGGCTCGTAAGTGGCTACACCTTC
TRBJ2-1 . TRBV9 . CASSHREVPRDEQFF TGTGCCAGCAGCCACAGGGAGGTACCTAGGGATGAGCAGTTCTTC
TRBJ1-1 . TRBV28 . CASSLGGADEAFF TGTGCCAGCAGTTTAGGGGGGGCTGATGAAGCTTTCTTT
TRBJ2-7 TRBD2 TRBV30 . CAWSGTSGSSYEQYF TGTGCCTGGAGTGGGACTAGCGGGAGTTCCTACGAGCAGTACTTC
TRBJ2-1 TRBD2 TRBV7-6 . CASSLVVSGTSDEQFF TGTGCCAGCAGCTTAGTGGTTAGCGGGACCTCGGATGAGCAGTTCTTC
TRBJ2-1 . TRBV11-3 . CASSSKLANNEQFF TGTGCCAGCAGCTCGAAGCTAGCGAACAATGAGCAGTTCTTC
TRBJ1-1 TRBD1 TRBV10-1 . CASSRSQGAGTEAFF TGCGCCAGCAGTCGTTCCCAGGGGGCTGGCACTGAAGCTTTCTTT
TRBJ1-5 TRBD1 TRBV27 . CASSLFSGQGAQPQHF TGTGCCAGCAGTTTATTTTCCGGACAGGGAGCCCAGCCCCAGCATTTT
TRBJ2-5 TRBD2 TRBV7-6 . CASSLVAGGRGYETQYF TGTGCCAGCAGCTTAGTCGCCGGCGGGAGGGGATATGAGACCCAGTACTTC
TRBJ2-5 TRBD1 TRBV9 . CASSTPGGRETQYF TGTGCCAGCAGCACCCCAGGGGGCCGGGAGACCCAGTACTTC
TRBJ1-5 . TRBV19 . CASSQDPSNQPQHF TGTGCCAGTAGCCAGGACCCTAGCAATCAGCCCCAGCATTTT
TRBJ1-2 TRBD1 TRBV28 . CASSSQGGEWHGYTF TGTGCCAGCAGTTCACAGGGGGGCGAGTGGCATGGCTACACCTTC
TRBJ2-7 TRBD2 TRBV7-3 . CASSPDSGRVHEQYF TGTGCCAGCAGCCCTGACAGCGGGAGGGTCCACGAGCAGTACTTC
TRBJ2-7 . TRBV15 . CATSRDVTGTYEQYF TGTGCCACCAGCAGAGATGTAACAGGTACCTACGAGCAGTACTTC
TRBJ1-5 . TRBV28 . CASSLFPRVWNQPQHF TGTGCCAGCAGTTTATTTCCCAGGGTCTGGAATCAGCCCCAGCATTTT
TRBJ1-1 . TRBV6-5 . CASSERGGETEAFF TGTGCCAGCAGTGAGCGAGGGGGTGAAACTGAAGCTTTCTTT
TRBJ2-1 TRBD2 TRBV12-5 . CASGQTSGSTYNEQFF TGTGCTAGTGGTCAAACTAGCGGGAGCACCTACAATGAGCAGTTCTTC
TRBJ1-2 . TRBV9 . CASSVAGTTNYGYTF TGTGCCAGCAGCGTAGCCGGGACAACAAACTATGGCTACACCTTC
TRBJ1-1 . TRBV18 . CASSPSQGFEAFF TGTGCCAGCTCACCAAGCCAGGGGTTTGAAGCTTTCTTT
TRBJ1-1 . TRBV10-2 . CATLPRDTEAFF TGCGCCACCCTCCCTCGGGACACTGAAGCTTTCTTT
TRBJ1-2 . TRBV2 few CASTGTIRGYTF TGTGCCAGCACTGGGACGATCCGTGGCTACACCTTC
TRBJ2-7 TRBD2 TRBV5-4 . CASGAGEGSYEQYF TGTGCCAGCGGGGCGGGAGAGGGGTCCTACGAGCAGTACTTC
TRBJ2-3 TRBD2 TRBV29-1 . CSVDVAGDPTDTQYF TGCAGCGTTGATGTAGCGGGAGACCCAACAGATACGCAGTATTTT
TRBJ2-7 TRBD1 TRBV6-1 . CASTQGSYEQYF TGTGCCAGTACACAGGGGTCCTACGAGCAGTACTTC
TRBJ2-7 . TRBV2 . CASSPQGYEQYF TGTGCCAGCAGTCCCCAGGGCTACGAGCAGTACTTC
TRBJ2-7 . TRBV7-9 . CASSAIGGHEQYF TGTGCCAGCAGCGCCATTGGGGGCCACGAGCAGTACTTC
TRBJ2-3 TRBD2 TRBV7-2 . CASSTGLAGNTDTQYF TGTGCCAGCAGTACAGGACTAGCGGGAAACACAGATACGCAGTATTTT
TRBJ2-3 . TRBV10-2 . CASSEGYTDTQYF TGCGCCAGCAGTGAGGGGTACACAGATACGCAGTATTTT
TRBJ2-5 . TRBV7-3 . CASSAAGHLQETQYF TGTGCCAGCAGCGCAGCGGGACACCTACAAGAGACCCAGTACTTC
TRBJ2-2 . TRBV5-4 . CASSGDHTGELFF TGTGCCAGCAGCGGGGACCACACCGGGGAGCTGTTTTTT
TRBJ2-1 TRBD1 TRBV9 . CASSGDRAYSYNEQFF TGTGCCAGCAGCGGCGACAGGGCCTACTCCTACAATGAGCAGTTCTTC
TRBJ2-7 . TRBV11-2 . CASSLAGPPYEQYF TGTGCCAGCAGCTTAGCTGGTCCGCCCTACGAGCAGTACTTC